The 4 T cell receptor beta chains in this list originate from one sample, sequenced in a study of blood T cell repertoires in COVID-19 (dated by TCRdb to the early 2020s). Libraries were prepared through the immunoSEQ multiplex PCR assay. The source is immuneACCESS, and TCRdb retained only in-frame sequences with V and J called. Part of the clones is not carried over; for the studies checked, unresolved V genes explain less than half of this, and the remainder is unexplained. Present in this sample are a few hundred thousand clones, about 90% of which were seen just once. The ten largest clones take up roughly 10% of the sample. Sequenced sample: peripheral blood. The receptors originated from a woman in her 70s with COVID-19, enrolled during active disease.

The rearrangement links TRBV18 to TRBJ1-5, with 8 bases fitting TRBD1. V lost 6 bases to trimming and J lost 6 bases; unmatched junction nucleotides: 7. The CDR3 is 14 amino acids. CDR1 and CDR2 from the germline V gene are KGHSH and LQKENI. CDR3 residues: CASSQGTGGQPQHF. In nucleotides, the CDR3 is TGTGCCAGCTCCCAGGGCACAGGGGGTCAGCCCCAGCATTTT.

The genes are TRBV2 and TRBJ2-4; 12 bases map to TRBD2. The CDR3 totals 12 residues. The V gene's germline CDR1 is SNHLY and CDR2 FYNNEI. Unmatched junction bases numbered 3, after V lost 8 bases and J lost 10 bases. This chain's CDR3 is CASGGTSGIQYF. In DNA, the CDR3 is TGTGCCAGCGGGGGGACTAGCGGGATTCAGTACTTC.

The chain is built from TRBV15 and TRBJ2-5; D possibly corresponds to TRBD1 (7 bases). This CDR3 contains 16 residues. Trimming shortened V by 1 base and J by 0 bases, and 12 bases separated the two germline ends. The germline gives CDR1 LNHNV, CDR2 YYDKDF (reference sequence). For the CDR3, the DNA is TGTGCCACCAGCAGAGTGGGCAGGGGGGACCAAGAGACCCAGTACTTC. This translates into CATSRVGRGDQETQYF.

This clone was detected a few times. This chain connects TRBV2 to TRBJ1-5, with 9 bases lining up with TRBD1. The CDR3 consists of 15 residues. Trimming at V came to 4 bases and at J to 4 bases, leaving 5 bases not matched to a gene. Per the germline V gene, CDR1 is SNHLY and CDR2 is FYNNEI. This chain's CDR3 is CASSVGTGRNQPQHF. The CDR3 DNA is TGTGCCAGCAGTGTAGGGACAGGGAGGAATCAGCCCCAGCATTTT.